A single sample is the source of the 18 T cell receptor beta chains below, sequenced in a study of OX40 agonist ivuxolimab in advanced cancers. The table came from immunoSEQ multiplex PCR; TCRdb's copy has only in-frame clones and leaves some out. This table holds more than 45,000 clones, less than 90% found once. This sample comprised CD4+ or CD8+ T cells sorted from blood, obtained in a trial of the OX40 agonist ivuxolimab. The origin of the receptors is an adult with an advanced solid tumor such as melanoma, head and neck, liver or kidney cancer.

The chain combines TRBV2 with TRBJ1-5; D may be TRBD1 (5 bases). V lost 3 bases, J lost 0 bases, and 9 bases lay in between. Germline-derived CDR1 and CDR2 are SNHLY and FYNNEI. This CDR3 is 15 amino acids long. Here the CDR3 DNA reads TGTGCCAGCAGTGATTTGGGGGATAGCAATCAGCCCCAGCATTTT. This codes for CASSDLGDSNQPQHF.

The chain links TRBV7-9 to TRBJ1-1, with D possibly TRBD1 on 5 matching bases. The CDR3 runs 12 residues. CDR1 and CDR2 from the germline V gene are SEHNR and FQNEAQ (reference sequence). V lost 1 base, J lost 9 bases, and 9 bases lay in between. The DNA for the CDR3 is TGTGCCAGCAGCTTAGGGGAGGGGAAAGCTTTCTTT. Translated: CASSLGEGKAFF.

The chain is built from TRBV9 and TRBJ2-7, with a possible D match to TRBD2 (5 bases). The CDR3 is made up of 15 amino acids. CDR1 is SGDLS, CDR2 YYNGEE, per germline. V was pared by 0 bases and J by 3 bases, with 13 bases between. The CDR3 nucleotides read TGTGCCAGCAGCGTAGGTAGCGAGTGGGTCTACGAGCAGTACTTC. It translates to CASSVGSEWVYEQYF.

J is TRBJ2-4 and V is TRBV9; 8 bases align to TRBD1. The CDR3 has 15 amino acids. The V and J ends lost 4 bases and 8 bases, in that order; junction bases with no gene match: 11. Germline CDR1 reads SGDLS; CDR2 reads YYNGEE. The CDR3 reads CASSKDRVGSYIQYF. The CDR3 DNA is TGTGCCAGCAGCAAGGACAGGGTCGGTTCATACATTCAGTACTTC.

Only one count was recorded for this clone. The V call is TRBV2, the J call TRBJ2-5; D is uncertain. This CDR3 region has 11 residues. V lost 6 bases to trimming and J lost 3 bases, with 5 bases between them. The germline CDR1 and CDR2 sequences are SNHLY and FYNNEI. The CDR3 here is CASRLEETQYF. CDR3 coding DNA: TGTGCCAGCAGACTCGAAGAGACCCAGTACTTC.

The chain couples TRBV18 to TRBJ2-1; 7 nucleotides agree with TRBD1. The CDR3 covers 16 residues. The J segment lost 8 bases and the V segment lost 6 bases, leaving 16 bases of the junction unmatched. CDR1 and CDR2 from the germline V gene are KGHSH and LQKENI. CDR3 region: CASSQYRGEGPDEQFF. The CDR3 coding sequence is TGTGCCAGCTCTCAGTACAGGGGTGAGGGACCTGATGAGCAGTTCTTC.

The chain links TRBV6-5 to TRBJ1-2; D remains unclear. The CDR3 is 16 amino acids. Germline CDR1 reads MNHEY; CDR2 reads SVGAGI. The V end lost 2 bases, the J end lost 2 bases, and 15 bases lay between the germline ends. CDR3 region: CASSYIRTGGNYGYTF. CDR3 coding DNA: TGTGCCAGCAGTTACATCCGGACTGGAGGAAACTATGGCTACACCTTC.

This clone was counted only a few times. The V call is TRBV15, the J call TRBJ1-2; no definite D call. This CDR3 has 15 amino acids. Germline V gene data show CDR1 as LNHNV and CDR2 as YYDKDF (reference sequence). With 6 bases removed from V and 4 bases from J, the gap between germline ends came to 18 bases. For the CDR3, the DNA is TGTGCCACCAGACCCGGTGAAATGGTGTTCTATGGCTACACCTTC. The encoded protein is CATRPGEMVFYGYTF.

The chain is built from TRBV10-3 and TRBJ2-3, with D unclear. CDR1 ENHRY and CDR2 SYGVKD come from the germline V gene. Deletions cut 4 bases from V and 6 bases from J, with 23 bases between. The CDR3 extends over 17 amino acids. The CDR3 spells CAISGSTELAFRDTQYF. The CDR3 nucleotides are TGTGCCATCAGTGGCTCCACAGAGTTGGCCTTTAGGGATACGCAGTATTTT.

The CDR3, as DNA: TGCGCCAGCAGGGTCCAAAGGGAGCAGTACTTC. As protein: CASRVQREQYF. V gene TRBV10-2 combines with J gene TRBJ2-7; the D is unclear. From germline, CDR1 is WSHSY and CDR2 SAAADI. The CDR3 sequence is 11 residues long. Trimming stripped 6 bases from V and 7 bases from J, with 10 bases between.

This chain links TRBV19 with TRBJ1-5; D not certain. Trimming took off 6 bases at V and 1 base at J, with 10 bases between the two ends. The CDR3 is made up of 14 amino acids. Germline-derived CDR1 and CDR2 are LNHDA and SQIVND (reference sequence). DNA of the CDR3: TGTGCCAGTAGGGAACGTCGGAGCAATCAGCCCCAGCATTTT. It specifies CASRERRSNQPQHF.

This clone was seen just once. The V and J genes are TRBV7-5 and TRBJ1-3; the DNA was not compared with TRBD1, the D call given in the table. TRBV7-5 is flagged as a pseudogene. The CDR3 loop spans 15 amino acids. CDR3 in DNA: TGTGCCAGAAGTCCGCAGGGGCTCTCTGGAAACACCATATATTTT. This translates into CARSPQGLSGNTIYF.

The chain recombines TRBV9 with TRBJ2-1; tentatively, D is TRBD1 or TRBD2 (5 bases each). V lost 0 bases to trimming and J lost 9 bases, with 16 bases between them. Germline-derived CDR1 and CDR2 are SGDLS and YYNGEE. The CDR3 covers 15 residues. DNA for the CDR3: TGTGCCAGCAGCGTAGTTGGGACCCGGGAAGGTGAGCAGTTCTTC. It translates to CASSVVGTREGEQFF.

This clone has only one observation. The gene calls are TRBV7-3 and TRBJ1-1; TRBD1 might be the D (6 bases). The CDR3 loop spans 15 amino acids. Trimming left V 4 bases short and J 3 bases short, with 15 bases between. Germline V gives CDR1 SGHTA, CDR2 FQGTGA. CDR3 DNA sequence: TGTGCCAGCAGCTCCCGGAGGGGGGGAGACACTGAAGCTTTCTTT. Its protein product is CASSSRRGGDTEAFF.

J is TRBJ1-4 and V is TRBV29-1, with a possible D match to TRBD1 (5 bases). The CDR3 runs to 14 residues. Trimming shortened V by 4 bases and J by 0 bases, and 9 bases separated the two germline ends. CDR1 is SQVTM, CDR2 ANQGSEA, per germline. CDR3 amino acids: CSVAQGATNEKLFF. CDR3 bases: TGCAGCGTTGCCCAGGGAGCAACTAATGAAAAACTGTTTTTT. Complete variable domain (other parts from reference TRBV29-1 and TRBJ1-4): SAVISQKPSRDICQRGTSLTIQCQVDSQVTMMFWYRQQPGQSLTLIATANQGSEATYESGFVIDKFPISRPNLTFSTLTVSNMSPEDSSIYLCSVAQGATNEKLFFGSGTQLSVL.

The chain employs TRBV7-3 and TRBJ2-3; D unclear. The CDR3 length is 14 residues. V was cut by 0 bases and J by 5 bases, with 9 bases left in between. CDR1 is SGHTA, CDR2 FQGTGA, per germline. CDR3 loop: CASSLTGGRDTQYF. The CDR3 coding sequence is TGTGCCAGCAGCTTAACGGGCGGCCGAGATACGCAGTATTTT.

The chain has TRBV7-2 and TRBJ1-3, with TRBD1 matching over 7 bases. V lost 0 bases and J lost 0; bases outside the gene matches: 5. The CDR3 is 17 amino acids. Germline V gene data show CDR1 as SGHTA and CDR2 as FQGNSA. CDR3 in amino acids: CASSLAPAGGSGNTIYF. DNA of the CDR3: TGTGCCAGCAGCTTAGCCCCGGCAGGGGGCTCTGGAAACACCATATATTTT. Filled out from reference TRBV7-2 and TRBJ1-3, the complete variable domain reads GAGVSQSPSNKVTEKGKDVELRCDPISGHTALYWYRQSLGQGLEFLIYFQGNSAPDKSGLPSDRFSAERTGGSVSTLTIQRTQQEDSAVYLCASSLAPAGGSGNTIYFGEGSWLTVV.

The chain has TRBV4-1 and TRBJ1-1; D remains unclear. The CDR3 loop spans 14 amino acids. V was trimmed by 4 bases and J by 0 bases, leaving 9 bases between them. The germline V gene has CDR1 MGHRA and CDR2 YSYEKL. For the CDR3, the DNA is TGCGCCAGCAGCCGGCCTACGCTGAACACTGAAGCTTTCTTT. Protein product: CASSRPTLNTEAFF.